This T cell receptor beta chain was captured by sequencing in a study of identical twins. TCRdb analysed the 5' RACE reads with MiXCR anew, one entry per CDR3 protein. The repertoire holds roughly 470,000 distinct CDR3 sequences, roughly an eighth seen once, with 0.95% to 1% in the top ten. The CDR3 contains 16 residues. V was pared by 3 bases and J by 9 bases, with 15 bases of the junction left unmatched. Germline assignment: CDR1 SGHRS and CDR2 YFSETQ. Ten or more counts support this clonotype. Antigen unknown. Overall study results and limits: Sharing of beta out-of-frame sequences by twins showed a weaker excess. The study found that models underestimated out-of-frame TCR alpha sharing in monozygotic twins. Conclusions were based on cross-sectional statistical analysis, without following the same donors.

This same sample was also taken into another study, of yellow fever vaccine responses in identical twins.

The source of this sequence is a young woman in good health. V gene TRBV5-1 combines with J gene TRBJ2-1; 7 bases fit TRBD1. The source material was CD4+ T cells sorted from blood. As DNA, the CDR3 is TGCGCCAGCAGCTCTTTAGCCAGGGGGAATATCGGTGAGCAGTTCTTC. It codes for CASSSLARGNIGEQFF.